This TCR beta chain emerged from a study of neurological immune-mediated disorders. Study as a whole: The disease course was relapsing-remitting in roughly 30 and secondary progressive in about 9% of the 34 multiple sclerosis patients.

In this sample, this clonotype turned up many times. What it recognizes is unknown. With V trimmed by 7 bases and J by 1 base, 7 bases remained unmatched. The CDR3 is 14 amino acids. CDR1 and CDR2 from the germline V gene are SGHKS and YYEKEE (reference sequence). Regarding the study as a whole: Private repertoires in all groups were suggested by the absence of shared CDR3 amino acid sequences among expanded clones across subjects. In HTLV-1-associated myelopathy, TCR clonal expansion was greatest, and in multiple sclerosis it was least, below healthy controls.

Via MiXCR, TCRdb re-called the 5' RACE reads, giving one row per CDR3 protein. The sample lists 50,000 to 80,000 distinct CDR3 sequences, around 3.1% occurring once. The sample was PBMCs. The V call is TRBV5-5, the J call TRBJ1-1; TRBD1 matches at 7 bases. The receptor was isolated from a man aged 35 to 55 with multiple sclerosis. The CDR3: CASDPNRGNTEAFF. For the CDR3, the DNA is TGTGCCAGCGATCCGAACAGGGGGAACACTGAAGCTTTCTTT.